This TCR beta chain was sequenced during a study of blood T cell repertoires in COVID-19. The wider study: Sites across the United States, Italy and Spain contributed samples from acute and convalescent COVID-19. PBMCs, B-cell-depleted T cells, or T cells were the source of the cDNA or gDNA that made up the material.

In the authors' workflow: Reference gene primer amplification yielded estimated nucleated cell counts. The assay was immunoSEQ multiplex PCR, and TCRdb's table has in-frame clones only and misses some. V and J calls and clone size are as listed in that table; D and trimming were resolved from the DNA. The data show 120,000 or so clones, with around nine tenths seen just once and approximately 8.1% held by the top ten. The receptor was isolated from a man over 45 with acute or convalescent COVID-19. The specimen was peripheral blood.

CDR3 sequence (DNA): TGTGCCATCAGTGATCAGGCAGCCCGGTCTGGCTACACCTTC. It encodes CAISDQAARSGYTF. This chain uses TRBV10-3 with TRBJ1-2; D gene unclear. CDR1 and CDR2 (germline): ENHRY, SYGVKD. This CDR3 is 14 amino acids long. V shed 3 bases and J shed 7 bases, with 15 bases lying between them.